This T cell receptor beta chain was sequenced during a study of PD-L1 blockade in urothelial cancer. The protocol was immunoSEQ multiplex PCR, while the TCRdb copy is restricted to in-frame clones and leaves out a portion. Among about 38,000 clones listed, approximately 80% were seen once. Time point reported: pretreatment peripheral blood. This clone was detected once. This specimen consisted of PBMCs, obtained around atezolizumab (anti-PD-L1) treatment. The sequence derives from an elderly man with urothelial cancer.

CDR3 amino acids: CASSLGAGGLSGELFF. Here the CDR3 DNA reads TGTGCCAGCAGCCTAGGAGCGGGAGGGCTTTCCGGGGAGCTGTTTTTT. The gene calls are TRBV5-4 and TRBJ2-2, with 10 positions matching TRBD2. The CDR3 sequence is 16 residues long. Germline V gene data show CDR1 as SGHNT and CDR2 as YYREEE (reference sequence). V trimming: 4 bases; J trimming: 6 bases; junction bases outside the gene matches: 9.